The TCR beta chain under discussion was sequenced for a study of cytomegalovirus exposure and HLA in healthy donors. About the study: In terms of ancestry, the Caucasian-associated cluster contained about four fifths of the approximately 420 genotyped donors. Study observations and caveats: TRBV6-2, TRBV6-3 and other indistinguishable V segments were excluded. A later analysis linked a missense variant in DCLRE1C to the trimming of TCR beta V and J genes. In a later analysis, most CMV-associated TCR beta chains appeared HLA-restricted.

Germline V gene lookup returns CDR1 MNHEY and CDR2 SMNVEV (reference sequence). The V gene lost 2 bases and the J gene lost 0 bases, with 9 bases spanning the gap. This CDR3 region has 15 residues. PCR involved 60 Vbeta and 13 Jbeta primers. Using immunoSEQ multiplex PCR, the repertoire was profiled, and TCRdb retains in-frame clones only, with some absent. The sample lists roughly 67,000 clones, 80% to 90% occurring once. A remark on this clone: Its target is unknown.

V gene TRBV27 combines with J gene TRBJ2-3; D is unresolved. What was sequenced was PBMCs. This receptor was taken from a woman in her twenties or thirties in good health and CMV-seronegative. As DNA, the CDR3 is TGTGCCAGCAGTTTACAGGATCCAAGCACAGATACGCAGTATTTT. Amino acid sequence: CASSLQDPSTDTQYF.